This TCR beta chain came from a study of T cell changes during pregnancy in multiple sclerosis. Here immunoSEQ multiplex PCR was the method, and the copy in TCRdb shows in-frame clones only, minus some. The sample comprises tens of thousands of clones, roughly nine tenths of which are singletons, and approximately 2.8% rests with the top ten. This CDR3 comprises 15 residues. V was clipped by 0 bases and J by 1 base, with 10 bases between them. The germline V gene has CDR1 SGHRS and CDR2 YFSETQ. Sequencing used CD8+ T cells from peripheral blood mononuclear cells, obtained before pregnancy. The chain combines TRBV5-1 with TRBJ2-5, with a weak D call TRBD2 (7 bases). The source is a female donor with multiple sclerosis, enrolled in a pregnancy study. The CDR3 loop is CASSLEGGAQETQYF. In DNA form, the CDR3 reads TGCGCCAGCAGCTTGGAGGGGGGGGCCCAAGAGACCCAGTACTTC.